These 30 T cell receptor beta chains were sequenced from one sample in a study of identical twins. Each CDR3 protein is one row after TCRdb ran MiXCR on the 5' RACE reads. The sample yields around 1.7 million distinct CDR3 sequences, under 35% seen once. Sequencing was performed on cord blood. All receptors derive from a newborn girl in good health.

The CDR3 spells CASSLVVKGRQPQHF. CDR3 sequence (DNA): TGTGCCAGCAGTTTAGTTGTCAAGGGGCGGCAGCCCCAGCATTTT. The gene calls are TRBV12-3 or TRBV12-4 and TRBJ1-5; D may be TRBD1 (5 bases). This CDR3 is 15 amino acids long. Trimming took off 1 base at V and 7 bases at J, with 14 bases between the two ends.

This clonotype came up once. The chain is built from TRBV9 and TRBJ2-3, with 11 nucleotides matching TRBD2. CDR1 and CDR2 (germline): SGDLS, YYNGEE. Losses at the gene ends were 4 bases for V and 3 bases for J; bases not matched to a gene: 7. This CDR3 is 16 amino acids long. The CDR3 nucleotides are TGTGCCAGCAGCCTTAGCGGGGGGGGGATTACAGATACGCAGTATTTT. It is translated as CASSLSGGGITDTQYF. The variable domain in full, with the rest retrieved from reference TRBV9 and TRBJ2-3, is DSGVTQTPKHLITATGQRVTLRCSPRSGDLSVYWYQQSLDQGLQFLIQYYNGEERAKGNILERFSAQQFPDLHSELNLSSLELGDSALYFCASSLSGGGITDTQYFGPGTRLTVL.

The genes are TRBV7-2 and TRBJ1-1; 11 bases align to TRBD1. V was pared by 3 bases and J by 4 bases, with 7 bases of the junction left unmatched. Per the germline V gene, CDR1 is SGHTA and CDR2 is FQGNSA. CDR3 length: 16 residues. CDR3 in amino acids: CASSFPRTGGGTEAFF. Here the CDR3 DNA reads TGTGCCAGCAGCTTCCCTAGGACAGGGGGCGGCACTGAAGCTTTCTTT.

This chain uses TRBV27 with TRBJ1-5; 8 bases match TRBD1. Germline assignment: CDR1 MNHEY and CDR2 SMNVEV (reference sequence). The CDR3 contains 18 residues. J lost 0 bases, V lost 5 bases, and 12 bases had no gene match. DNA for the CDR3: TGTGCCAGCAGTCCCGTGACAGGGGAGGGGTATAGCAATCAGCCCCAGCATTTT. It is translated as CASSPVTGEGYSNQPQHF.

Concerning this clonotype itself: A read error may explain this, as a much larger clone is one base away. The chain recombines TRBV5-1 with TRBJ2-7; no reliable D call. Germline CDR1 and CDR2: SGHRS and YFSETQ. Trimming shortened V by 4 bases and J by 2 bases, and 13 bases separated the two germline ends. The CDR3 is 14 residues long. The CDR3 DNA follows: TGCGCCAGCAGCCCCCTTGGTAACCCCTACGAGCAGTACTTC. Translation gives CASSPLGNPYEQYF.

J is TRBJ2-2 and V is TRBV2, with D perhaps matching TRBD2 (6 bases). Germline V lookup: CDR1 SNHLY, CDR2 FYNNEI. This CDR3 comprises 12 residues. V lost 8 bases and J 6 bases, leaving 10 bases between the germline ends. The CDR3 spells CASGTRPGELFF. DNA for the CDR3: TGTGCCAGCGGGACTCGACCCGGGGAGCTGTTTTTT.

In its sample, this clonotype was seen a few times. This rearrangement joins TRBV20-1 to TRBJ2-5; 14 bases map to TRBD2. The closer fit of TRBJ2-7 to the DNA end suggests the J call may be wrong. The CDR3 covers 15 residues. The germline V gene encodes CDR1 DFQATT and CDR2 SNEGSKA (reference sequence). The chain's CDR3 is CSARDPGLAGVEQYF. CDR3 coding DNA: TGCAGTGCTAGAGATCCGGGACTAGCGGGAGTCGAGCAGTACTTC.

The chain links TRBV15 to TRBJ2-1; TRBD2 might be the D (5 bases). The CDR3 has 15 amino acids. Germline V gene lookup returns CDR1 LNHNV and CDR2 YYDKDF (reference sequence). The V gene lost 0 bases and the J gene lost 7 bases, with 13 bases spanning the gap. Written as DNA, the CDR3 is TGTGCCACCAGCAGAGAAGGAGGCGTAGGGAATGAGCAGTTCTTC. This sequence encodes CATSREGGVGNEQFF.

As regards this clonotype: At one end, the junction sequence differs from germline, possibly due to a read error. V usage is TRBV6-1 and J usage is TRBJ2-3; TRBD1 aligns across 9 bases. This CDR3 contains 15 residues. Germline V gives CDR1 MNHNS, CDR2 SASEGT. Here the CDR3 reads CASSDGTGPTDTRYF. The DNA of the CDR3 is TGTGCCAGCAGTGATGGGACAGGGCCCACAGATACGCGGTATTTT.

The rearrangement joins TRBV28 to TRBJ2-1, with TRBD2 identical over 10 bases. The junction had 15 bases not matched to a gene; V was cut back by 3 bases and J by 13 bases. The CDR3 runs 16 residues. The germline gives CDR1 MDHEN, CDR2 SYDVKM. The CDR3 bases are TGTGCCAGCAGTTTCTTTACTAGCGGGATAGGGGAGACCCAGTTCTTC. Its translation: CASSFFTSGIGETQFF.

The chain links TRBV20-1 to TRBJ2-7; no firm D call. The V gene's germline CDR1 is DFQATT and CDR2 SNEGSKA (reference sequence). The V end lost 3 bases, the J end lost 6 bases, and 12 bases lay between the germline ends. The CDR3 loop spans 12 amino acids. The CDR3 is CSASTLLIEQYF. DNA of the CDR3: TGCAGTGCTAGTACACTTCTCATCGAGCAGTACTTC.

Here the CDR3 DNA reads TGTGCCAGCAGCCAAAGGAGGGGGCTGGACACTGAAGCTTTCTTT. This translates into CASSQRRGLDTEAFF. The rearrangement links TRBV4-2 to TRBJ1-1, with 7 bases fitting TRBD1. The CDR3 is 15 amino acids. Per germline, CDR1 LGHNA and CDR2 YNFKEQ. V trimming: 2 bases; J trimming: 3 bases; junction bases outside the gene matches: 6.

This clonotype came up a few times. V and J are TRBV5-1 and TRBJ1-2, with D uncertain. Trimming stripped 2 bases from V and 8 bases from J, with 16 bases between. Germline lookup yields CDR1 SGHRS and CDR2 YFSETQ. The CDR3 has 14 amino acids. The CDR3 reads CASSFPEPVGGYTF. In DNA form, the CDR3 reads TGCGCCAGCAGCTTCCCAGAACCCGTGGGGGGCTACACCTTC.

Of note for this clonotype: This may be a read error: a much more frequent sequence differs by one nucleotide. The chain carries TRBV5-1 and TRBJ2-1; D remains ambiguous. This CDR3 has 11 residues. The V gene's germline CDR1 is SGHRS and CDR2 YFSETQ. The CDR3 DNA follows: TGCGCCAGCAGCTCCCAGAATGGGCAGTTCTTC. This gives the protein CASSSQNGQFF.

The rearrangement uses TRBV25-1 and TRBJ1-2; D perhaps matches TRBD1 (6 bases). Germline V lookup: CDR1 MGHDK, CDR2 SYGVNS. This CDR3 comprises 14 residues. Deletions cut 4 bases from V and 3 bases from J, with 12 bases between. The CDR3 sequence is CASSVTGTHYGYTF. The CDR3 DNA sequence: TGTGCCAGCAGTGTCACCGGGACACACTATGGCTACACCTTC.

This clonotype was counted only a few times. This chain connects TRBV3-1 to TRBJ1-2; D is unresolved. Per the germline V gene, CDR1 is LGHDT and CDR2 is YNNKEL (reference sequence). This CDR3 region has 14 residues. V was clipped by 1 base and J by 2 bases, with 8 bases between them. CDR3 protein: CASSQVPLNYGYTF. CDR3 bases: TGTGCCAGCAGCCAAGTGCCCTTAAACTATGGCTACACCTTC.

V is TRBV7-9 and J is TRBJ1-4; D remains ambiguous. CDR1 and CDR2 (germline): SEHNR, FQNEAQ (reference sequence). The V end lost 9 bases, the J end lost 4 bases, and 0 bases lay between the germline ends. The CDR3 runs 9 residues. The CDR3 DNA is TGTGCCAGTAATGAAAAACTGTTTTTT. It specifies CASNEKLFF.

This clonotype was detected ten times or more. The J gene is TRBJ2-3, the V gene TRBV7-2; 7 nucleotides match TRBD2. This CDR3 is built from 13 residues. Trimming at V came to 1 base and at J to 8 bases, leaving 3 bases not matched to a gene. Germline lookup yields CDR1 SGHTA and CDR2 FQGNSA. The CDR3, as DNA: TGTGCCAGCAGCTTAGACGGCGGGGGTACGCAGTATTTT. Its translation: CASSLDGGGTQYF.

The chain employs TRBV20-1 and TRBJ1-4, with D perhaps TRBD1 (5 bases). The germline V gene has CDR1 DFQATT and CDR2 SNEGSKA (reference sequence). The CDR3 contains 13 residues. Deletions cut 6 bases from V and 8 bases from J, with 16 bases between. The CDR3 sequence is CSATVQGAEKLFF. The CDR3 region has the DNA TGCAGTGCCACGGTTCAGGGTGCCGAAAAACTGTTTTTT.

J is TRBJ2-2 and V is TRBV6-1; 7 bases agree with TRBD2. The CDR3 runs to 13 residues. J lost 6 bases, V lost 7 bases, and 5 bases had no gene match. Germline V gene lookup returns CDR1 MNHNS and CDR2 SASEGT. CDR3 DNA: TGTGCCAGCACCTCGCTAGCGGCCGGGGAGCTGTTTTTT. Translation: CASTSLAAGELFF.

The chain combines TRBV6-2 or TRBV6-3 with TRBJ2-2; the D gene is possibly TRBD1 (5 bases). The CDR3 covers 16 residues. Looked up from germline, CDR1 is MNHEY and CDR2 is SVGEGT. Deletions cut 5 bases from V and 0 bases from J, with 13 bases between. The CDR3: CASSDGQFANTGELFF. The CDR3, as DNA: TGTGCCAGCAGTGACGGACAATTCGCGAACACCGGGGAGCTGTTTTTT.

In this sample, this clonotype turned up a few times. The chain carries TRBV27 and TRBJ2-3; the D gene is possibly TRBD2 (6 bases). CDR1 is MNHEY, CDR2 SMNVEV, per germline (reference sequence). Trimming removed 5 bases at V and 2 bases at J, with 11 bases between. This CDR3 region has 14 residues. The CDR3 loop reads CASSRGGVTDTQYF. CDR3 sequence (DNA): TGTGCCAGCAGTCGAGGAGGGGTCACAGATACGCAGTATTTT.

The genes are TRBV3-1 and TRBJ2-5; TRBD2 might be the D (6 bases). The germline V and J ends were trimmed by 2 bases and 7 bases, with 17 bases remaining between them. The CDR3 contains 15 residues. Germline CDR1 is LGHDT and CDR2 is YNNKEL (reference sequence). In DNA form, the CDR3 reads TGTGCCAGCAGCCAACAACTAGCCTACGGGGGGACCCAGTACTTC. This codes for CASSQQLAYGGTQYF.

Comments on this clonotype: It may be a read error: a sequence one base away is much more abundant. The gene calls are TRBV27 and TRBJ2-1; 9 bases are shared with TRBD2. The J call is uncertain, as TRBJ2-7 better fits the DNA end. The CDR3 runs to 18 residues. The germline CDR1 and CDR2 sequences are MNHEY and SMNVEV (reference sequence). The chain's CDR3 is CASSLIAGVHPSYNEQYF. Written as DNA, the CDR3 is TGTGCCAGCAGTTTAATAGCGGGGGTCCATCCGTCCTACAATGAGCAGTACTTC.

This clonotype was recorded a few times. The V and J genes are TRBV6-5 and TRBJ1-1; D gene unclear. V was clipped by 4 bases and J by 4 bases, with 10 bases between them. This CDR3 has 13 residues. The germline V gene has CDR1 MNHEY and CDR2 SVGAGI. The CDR3 DNA sequence: TGTGCCAGCAGTTCAGGCGTCGGCACTGAAGCTTTCTTT. Translated, it gives CASSSGVGTEAFF.

This clonotype was counted a few times. The chain couples TRBV7-2 to TRBJ2-5; no reliable D call. V was trimmed by 2 bases and J by 3 bases, leaving 19 bases between them. CDR1 and CDR2 (germline): SGHTA, FQGNSA. The CDR3 totals 17 residues. The CDR3 protein is CASSLFSARKQKETQYF. The CDR3 DNA sequence: TGTGCCAGCAGCTTATTCTCCGCGAGGAAACAGAAAGAGACCCAGTACTTC.

This clonotype has just a few counts. The chain carries TRBV7-2 and TRBJ1-2, with 11 positions matching TRBD1. This CDR3 has 12 amino acids. Trimming cost V 3 bases and J 11 bases; bases outside gene matches: 2. Germline CDR1 is SGHTA and CDR2 is FQGNSA. Written as DNA, the CDR3 is TGTGCCAGCAGCTTTCGGGACAGGGGGTACACCTTC. Protein: CASSFRDRGYTF.

The chain couples TRBV27 to TRBJ2-7, with 8 bases matching TRBD2. This CDR3 has 14 residues. Germline values: CDR1 MNHEY, CDR2 SMNVEV (reference sequence). The J segment lost 7 bases and the V segment lost 3 bases, leaving 8 bases of the junction unmatched. The CDR3 protein is CASSFSLAGNEQYF. The CDR3 bases are TGTGCCAGCAGTTTTTCCCTAGCGGGCAATGAGCAGTACTTC.

The CDR3 reads CASRLAQYNEQYF. The CDR3 nucleotides read TGTGCCAGCAGACTAGCGCAATACAATGAGCAGTACTTC. This rearrangement joins TRBV28 to TRBJ2-5, with TRBD2 identical over 7 bases. The CDR3 runs to 13 residues. Looked up from germline, CDR1 is MDHEN and CDR2 is SYDVKM. V trimming: 6 bases; J trimming: 11 bases; junction bases outside the gene matches: 12.

The chain has TRBV13 and TRBJ2-1; the match to TRBD2 covers 8 bases. Trimming removed 7 bases from V and 2 bases from J; junction bases left unmatched: 22. The CDR3 covers 20 residues. Germline CDR1 and CDR2: PRHDT and FYEKMQ (reference sequence). CDR3: CASNWTGTRRSTSPYNEQFF. The CDR3 nucleotides are TGTGCCAGCAACTGGACCGGGACTAGAAGGAGTACATCACCCTACAATGAGCAGTTCTTC. The whole variable domain, remainder taken from reference TRBV13 and TRBJ2-1, is AAGVIQSPRHLIKEKRETATLKCYPIPRHDTVYWYQQGPGQDPQFLISFYEKMQSDKGSIPDRFSAQQFSDYHSELNMSSLELGDSALYFCASNWTGTRRSTSPYNEQFFGPGTRLTVL.